The rows below give T cell receptor beta chains drawn from one sample of a study of shared clonotypes between healthy human individuals. TCRdb's table, derived via immunoSEQ multiplex PCR, lists solely in-frame clones and lacks some. This table has 450,000 to 500,000 clones, around 73% appearing once. The specimen sequenced was PBMCs. All receptors derive from a middle-aged woman in good health. Some clones in this sample may be carry-over from other donors' samples. Both conserved end residues are part of each CDR3. The D gene is left open where the match is weak. Not all rows give a size; the values are once, few, many and, for expanded clones, a class.

clone_size | d_call | j_call | v_call | cdr3_aa | cdr3_nt
- | - | TRBJ2-1 | TRBV15 | CATSRASGDEQFF | TGTGCCACCAGCAGGGCCTCGGGGGATGAGCAGTTCTTC
few | - | TRBJ1-5 | TRBV19 | CASSPLNQPQHF | TGTGCCAGTAGTCCCCTGAATCAGCCCCAGCATTTT
few | TRBD1 | TRBJ2-5 | TRBV5-6 | CASSLVPTGGAPTQYF | TGTGCCAGCAGCTTGGTCCCGACAGGGGGGGCGCCGACCCAGTACTTC
- | - | TRBJ2-6 | TRBV4-1 | CASSQELVGGANVLTF | TGCGCCAGCAGCCAAGAACTAGTCGGTGGGGCCAACGTCCTGACTTTC
- | TRBD1 | TRBJ1-4 | TRBV7-9 | CASSGTGGNEKLFF | TGTGCCAGCAGCGGGACAGGGGGGAATGAAAAACTGTTTTTT
many | - | TRBJ2-1 | TRBV4-2 | CASSQEMGGGRQFF | TGTGCCAGCAGCCAAGAGATGGGGGGCGGGAGGCAGTTCTTC
- | - | TRBJ1-5 | TRBV5-1 | CASSLDTEGQPQHF | TGCGCCAGCAGCTTGGATACGGAAGGGCAGCCCCAGCATTTT
few | - | TRBJ1-5 | TRBV28 | CASSLPGEGWPQHF | TGTGCCAGCAGTTTACCAGGGGAGGGATGGCCCCAGCATTTT
- | - | TRBJ1-6 | TRBV30 | CAWSVRQANSPLHF | TGTGCCTGGAGTGTCCGGCAGGCTAATTCACCCCTCCACTTT
- | - | TRBJ2-2 | TRBV30 | CAWQSPRQAGELFF | TGTGCCTGGCAATCCCCCCGACAAGCCGGGGAGCTGTTTTTT
many | TRBD2 | TRBJ2-1 | TRBV28 | CASTLSGRAPGNEQFF | TGTGCCAGCACCCTTAGCGGGAGGGCTCCTGGCAATGAGCAGTTCTTC
- | - | TRBJ2-2 | TRBV7-9 | CASSQRMSTGELFF | TGTGCCAGCAGCCAGAGGATGAGCACCGGGGAGCTGTTTTTT
- | - | TRBJ2-6 | TRBV28 | CASSLNRVASGANVLTF | TGTGCCAGCAGTTTAAACAGGGTGGCCTCTGGGGCCAACGTCCTGACTTTC
- | - | TRBJ2-7 | TRBV6-5 | CASSYSPGFGYEQYF | TGTGCCAGCAGTTACTCTCCGGGGTTTGGCTACGAGCAGTACTTC
many | TRBD2 | TRBJ2-1 | TRBV6-1 | CAGGLAEYNEQFF | TGTGCCGGAGGACTAGCGGAGTACAATGAGCAGTTCTTC
- | - | TRBJ1-4 | TRBV10-3 | CAISESKRGEKLFF | TGTGCCATCAGTGAGTCGAAGAGGGGCGAAAAACTGTTTTTT
- | TRBD1 | TRBJ1-1 | TRBV29-1 | CSVNTQGGWDTEAFF | TGCAGCGTCAATACCCAGGGGGGATGGGACACTGAAGCTTTCTTT
- | - | TRBJ2-7 | TRBV5-1 | CASRYGGTEEQYF | TGCGCCAGCAGATATGGAGGGACCGAAGAGCAGTACTTC
- | - | TRBJ1-4 | TRBV27 | CASKGRANEKLFF | TGTGCCAGCAAAGGGCGGGCTAATGAAAAACTGTTTTTT
few | - | TRBJ1-5 | TRBV7-2 | CASSSYRTGSNQPQHF | TGTGCCAGCAGCTCCTATCGAACAGGGAGCAATCAGCCCCAGCATTTT
- | - | TRBJ1-5 | TRBV2 | CASSDDSESQHF | TGTGCCAGCAGTGATGATTCCGAAAGCCAGCATTTT
few | - | TRBJ2-1 | TRBV28 | CASLRGGNYNEQFF | TGTGCCAGCCTTCGTGGGGGGAACTACAATGAGCAGTTCTTC
- | - | TRBJ2-3 | TRBV7-3 | CASSAWRGTQYF | TGTGCCAGCAGCGCTTGGAGGGGTACGCAGTATTTT
- | TRBD2 | TRBJ2-7 | TRBV27 | CASSRSGLAGGGEQYF | TGTGCCAGCAGTAGGTCCGGACTAGCGGGAGGTGGCGAGCAGTACTTC
- | - | TRBJ1-1 | TRBV18 | CASSQRNPGQPGGPEAFF | TGTGCCAGCTCACAACGTAATCCGGGACAACCGGGGGGCCCTGAAGCTTTCTTT
- | TRBD1 | TRBJ2-1 | TRBV7-6 | CASSLGTGDWDEQFF | TGTGCCAGCAGCTTGGGGACAGGGGACTGGGATGAGCAGTTCTTC
- | TRBD2 | TRBJ2-7 | TRBV9 | CASSVVPGGEQYF | TGTGCCAGCAGCGTAGTCCCGGGGGGTGAGCAGTACTTC
- | - | TRBJ2-7 | TRBV14 | CASSQAETRAREQYF | TGTGCCAGCAGCCAAGCGGAGACTAGGGCACGCGAGCAGTACTTC
- | TRBD1 | TRBJ1-2 | TRBV6-6 | CASSRQGADGNYGYTF | TGTGCCAGCAGCCGACAGGGGGCCGATGGTAACTATGGCTACACCTTC
once | TRBD2 | TRBJ2-7 | TRBV9 | CASSPGTSGRSEQYF | TGTGCCAGCAGCCCAGGGACTAGCGGGAGGTCCGAGCAGTACTTC
- | TRBD1 | TRBJ1-1 | TRBV7-9 | CASSWGQDTEAFF | TGTGCCAGCAGTTGGGGACAGGACACTGAAGCTTTCTTT
- | TRBD1 | TRBJ2-5 | TRBV30 | CAWSGTGAKKALRQETQYF | TGTGCCTGGTCCGGGACAGGGGCCAAAAAGGCTCTTCGACAAGAGACCCAGTACTTC
- | TRBD1 | TRBJ1-5 | TRBV19 | CASSMADRVQPQHF | TGTGCCAGTAGTATGGCAGACAGGGTTCAGCCCCAGCATTTT
- | - | TRBJ2-7 | TRBV7-2 | CASSLRGGADYEQYF | TGTGCCAGCAGCTTAAGGGGCGGGGCAGACTACGAGCAGTACTTC
few | - | TRBJ1-1 | TRBV30 | CAWSGYSEAFF | TGTGCCTGGAGTGGATACAGTGAAGCTTTCTTT
- | - | TRBJ2-7 | TRBV7-8 | CASSPTGRLYEQYF | TGTGCCAGCAGCCCCACAGGACGGTTGTACGAGCAGTACTTC
- | TRBD1 | TRBJ1-1 | TRBV10-2 | CASNRQGRAEAFF | TGCGCCAGCAACCGACAGGGGAGGGCTGAAGCTTTCTTT
- | TRBD2 | TRBJ2-7 | TRBV11-2 | CASTEGLAPYEQYF | TGTGCCAGCACCGAAGGACTAGCCCCCTACGAGCAGTACTTC
- | TRBD2 | TRBJ2-3 | TRBV10-2 | CASAILAVTSTDTQYF | TGCGCCAGTGCAATACTAGCGGTGACTAGCACAGATACGCAGTATTTT
few | - | TRBJ2-2 | TRBV5-6 | CASSLGDTGELFF | TGTGCCAGCAGCTTGGGGGACACCGGGGAGCTGTTTTTT
- | TRBD1 | TRBJ2-7 | TRBV5-4 | CASSKDRDRYEQYF | TGTGCCAGCAGCAAGGACAGGGATCGCTACGAGCAGTACTTC
- | TRBD2 | TRBJ2-5 | TRBV7-3 | CASSPRTSLLPQYF | TGTGCCAGCAGCCCCAGGACTAGCCTCCTCCCCCAGTACTTC
once | - | TRBJ2-7 | TRBV11-2 | CASSLAGNTYEQYF | TGTGCCAGCAGCTTAGCCGGAAACACCTACGAGCAGTACTTC
- | - | TRBJ2-3 | TRBV19 | CASRMRGSTDTQYF | TGTGCCAGTAGGATGAGGGGGAGCACAGATACGCAGTATTTT
once | TRBD2 | TRBJ2-2 | TRBV30 | CAWKDGGSYAGELFF | TGTGCCTGGAAGGACGGCGGGAGCTACGCCGGGGAGCTGTTTTTT
few | TRBD1 | TRBJ2-1 | TRBV6-1 | CASSERVRQGTYNEQFF | TGTGCCAGCAGTGAAAGGGTTCGACAGGGGACATACAATGAGCAGTTCTTC
- | - | TRBJ1-1 | TRBV10-2 | CASSERKGGINMNTEAFF | TGCGCCAGCAGTGAGCGGAAGGGGGGAATTAATATGAACACTGAAGCTTTCTTT
- | - | TRBJ1-1 | TRBV2 | CASSVRPGGYTEAFF | TGTGCCAGCAGTGTTCGGCCCGGGGGGTACACTGAAGCTTTCTTT
- | TRBD2 | TRBJ2-1 | TRBV4-1 | CASSQEGGPAEQFF | TGCGCCAGCAGCCAAGAGGGAGGGCCCGCGGAGCAGTTCTTC
few | - | TRBJ1-1 | TRBV30 | CAWSQRLGDTEAFF | TGTGCCTGGAGCCAAAGATTAGGCGACACTGAAGCTTTCTTT
- | - | TRBJ2-3 | TRBV15 | CATSLTGDTQYF | TGTGCCACCAGTCTGACTGGAGATACGCAGTATTTT
- | - | TRBJ1-5 | TRBV6-1 | CASNPVFQNQPQHF | TGTGCCAGCAATCCGGTTTTTCAGAATCAGCCCCAGCATTTT